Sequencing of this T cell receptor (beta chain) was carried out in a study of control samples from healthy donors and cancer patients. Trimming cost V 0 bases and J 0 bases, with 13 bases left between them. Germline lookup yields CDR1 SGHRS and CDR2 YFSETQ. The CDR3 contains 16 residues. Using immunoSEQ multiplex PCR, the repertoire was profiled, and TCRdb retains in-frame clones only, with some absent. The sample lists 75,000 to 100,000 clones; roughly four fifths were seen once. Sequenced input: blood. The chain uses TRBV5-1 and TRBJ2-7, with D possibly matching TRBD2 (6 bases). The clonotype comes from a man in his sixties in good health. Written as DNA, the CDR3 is TGCGCCAGCAGCTTGGGGGGACTTCAAAACTCCTACGAGCAGTACTTC. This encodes CASSLGGLQNSYEQYF.